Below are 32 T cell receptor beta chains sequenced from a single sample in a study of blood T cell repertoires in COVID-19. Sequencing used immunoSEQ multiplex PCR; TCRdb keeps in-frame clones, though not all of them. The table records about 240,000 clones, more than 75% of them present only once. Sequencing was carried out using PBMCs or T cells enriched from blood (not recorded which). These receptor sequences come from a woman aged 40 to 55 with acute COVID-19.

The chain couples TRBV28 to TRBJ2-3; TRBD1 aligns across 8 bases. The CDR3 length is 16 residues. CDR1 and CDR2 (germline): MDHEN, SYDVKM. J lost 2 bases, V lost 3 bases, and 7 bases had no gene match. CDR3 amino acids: CASSLVGQEYTDTQYF. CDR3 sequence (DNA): TGTGCCAGCAGTTTGGTGGGACAGGAGTACACAGATACGCAGTATTTT.

The CDR3 coding sequence is TGTGCCAGCAGAGCCCGGACTTGGAGCTACACCTTC. Amino acid sequence: CASRARTWSYTF. V and J are TRBV2 and TRBJ1-2; D unresolved. The CDR3 covers 12 residues. The germline V and J ends were trimmed by 6 bases and 9 bases, with 14 bases remaining between them. CDR1 is SNHLY, CDR2 FYNNEI, per germline.

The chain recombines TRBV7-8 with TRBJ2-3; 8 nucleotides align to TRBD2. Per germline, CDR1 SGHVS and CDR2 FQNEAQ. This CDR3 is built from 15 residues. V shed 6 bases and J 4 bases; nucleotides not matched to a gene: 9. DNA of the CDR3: TGTGCCAGCAGACGAAAGCGGGAGAGGGCAGATACGCAGTATTTT. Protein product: CASRRKRERADTQYF.

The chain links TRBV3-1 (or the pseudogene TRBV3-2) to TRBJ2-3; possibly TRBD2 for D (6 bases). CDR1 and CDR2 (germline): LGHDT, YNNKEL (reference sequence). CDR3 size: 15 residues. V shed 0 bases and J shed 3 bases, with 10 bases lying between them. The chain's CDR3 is CASSQDSRGTDTQYF. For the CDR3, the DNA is TGTGCCAGCAGCCAAGATTCTCGGGGGACAGATACGCAGTATTTT.

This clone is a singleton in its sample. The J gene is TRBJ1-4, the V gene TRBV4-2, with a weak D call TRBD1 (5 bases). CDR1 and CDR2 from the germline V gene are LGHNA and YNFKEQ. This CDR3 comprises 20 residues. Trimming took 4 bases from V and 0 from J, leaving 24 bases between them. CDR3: CASSRSRDFGFDATNEKLFF. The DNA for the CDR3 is TGTGCCAGCAGCCGCAGCCGGGACTTTGGGTTTGACGCAACTAATGAAAAACTGTTTTTT.

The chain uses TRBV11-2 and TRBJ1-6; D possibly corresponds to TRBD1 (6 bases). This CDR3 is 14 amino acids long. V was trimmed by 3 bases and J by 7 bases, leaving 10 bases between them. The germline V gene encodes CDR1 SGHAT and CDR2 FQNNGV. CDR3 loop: CASSLLGGNSPLHF. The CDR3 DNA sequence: TGTGCCAGCAGCTTGTTAGGGGGAAATTCACCCCTCCACTTT.

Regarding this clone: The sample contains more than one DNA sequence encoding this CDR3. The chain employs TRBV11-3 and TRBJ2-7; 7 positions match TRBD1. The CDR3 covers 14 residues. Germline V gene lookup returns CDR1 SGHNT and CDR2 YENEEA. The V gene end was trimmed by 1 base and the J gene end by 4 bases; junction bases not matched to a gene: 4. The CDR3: CASSLAGGTYEQYF. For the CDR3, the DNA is TGTGCCAGCAGCTTAGCAGGGGGAACATACGAGCAGTACTTC.

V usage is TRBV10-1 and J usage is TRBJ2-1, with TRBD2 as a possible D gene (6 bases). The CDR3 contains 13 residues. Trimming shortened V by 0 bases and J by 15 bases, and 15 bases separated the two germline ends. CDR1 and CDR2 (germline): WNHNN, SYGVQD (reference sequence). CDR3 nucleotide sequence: TGCGCCAGCAGTGAGTCCTTGGTGGCGGGACCGTTCTTC. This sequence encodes CASSESLVAGPFF.

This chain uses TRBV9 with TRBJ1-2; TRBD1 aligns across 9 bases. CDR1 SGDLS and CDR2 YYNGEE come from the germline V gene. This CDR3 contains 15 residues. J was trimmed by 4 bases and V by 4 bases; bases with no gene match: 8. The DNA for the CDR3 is TGTGCCAGCAGCCCACGACAGGGGGTACTCTATGGCTACACCTTC. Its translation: CASSPRQGVLYGYTF.

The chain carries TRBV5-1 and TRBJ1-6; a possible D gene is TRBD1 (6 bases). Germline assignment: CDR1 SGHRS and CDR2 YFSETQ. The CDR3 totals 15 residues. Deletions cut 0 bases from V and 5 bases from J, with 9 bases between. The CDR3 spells CASSLDRADNSPLHF. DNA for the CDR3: TGCGCCAGCAGCTTGGACAGGGCGGATAATTCACCCCTCCACTTT.

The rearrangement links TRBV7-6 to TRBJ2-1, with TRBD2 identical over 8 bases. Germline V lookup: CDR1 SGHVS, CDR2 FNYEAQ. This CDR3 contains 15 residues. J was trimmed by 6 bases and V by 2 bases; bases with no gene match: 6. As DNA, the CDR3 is TGTGCCAGCAGCTTATTTGAGACTAGCGTCAATGAGCAGTTCTTC. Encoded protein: CASSLFETSVNEQFF.

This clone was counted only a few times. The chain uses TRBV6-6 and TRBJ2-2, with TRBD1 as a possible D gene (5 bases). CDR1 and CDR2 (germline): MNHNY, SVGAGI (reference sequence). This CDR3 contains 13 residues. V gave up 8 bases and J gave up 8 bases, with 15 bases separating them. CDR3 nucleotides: TGTGCCAGCGTATCAGCTGGGGCTGGGGAGCTGTTTTTT. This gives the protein CASVSAGAGELFF.

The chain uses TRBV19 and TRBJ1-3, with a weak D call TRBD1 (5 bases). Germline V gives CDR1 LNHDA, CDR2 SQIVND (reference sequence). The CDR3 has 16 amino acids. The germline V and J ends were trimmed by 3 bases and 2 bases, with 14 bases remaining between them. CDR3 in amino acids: CASSIWTRAPGNTIYF. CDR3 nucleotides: TGTGCCAGTAGTATTTGGACAAGAGCCCCTGGAAACACCATATATTTT.

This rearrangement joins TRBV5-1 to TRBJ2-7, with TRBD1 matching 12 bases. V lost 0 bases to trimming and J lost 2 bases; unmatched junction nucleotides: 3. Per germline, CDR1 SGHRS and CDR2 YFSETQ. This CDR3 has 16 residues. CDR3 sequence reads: CASSLGDRGPAYEQYF. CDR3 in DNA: TGCGCCAGCAGCTTGGGGGACAGGGGGCCCGCCTACGAGCAGTACTTC.

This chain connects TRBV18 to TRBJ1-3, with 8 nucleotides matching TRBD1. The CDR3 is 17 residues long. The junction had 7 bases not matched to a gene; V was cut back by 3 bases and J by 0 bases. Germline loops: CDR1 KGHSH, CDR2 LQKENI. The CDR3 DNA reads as TGTGCCAGCTCACCCTTACAGGGGGTCTCCTCTGGAAACACCATATATTTT. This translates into CASSPLQGVSSGNTIYF.

CDR3 sequence (DNA): TGTGCCAGTAGTATTCTCTTCTCTGGGGCCAACGTCCTGACTTTC. Translating it yields CASSILFSGANVLTF. The chain has TRBV19 and TRBJ2-6; D is unresolved. Germline values: CDR1 LNHDA, CDR2 SQIVND (reference sequence). V was shortened by 3 bases and J by 0 bases, with 6 bases between the two germline ends. This CDR3 region has 15 residues.

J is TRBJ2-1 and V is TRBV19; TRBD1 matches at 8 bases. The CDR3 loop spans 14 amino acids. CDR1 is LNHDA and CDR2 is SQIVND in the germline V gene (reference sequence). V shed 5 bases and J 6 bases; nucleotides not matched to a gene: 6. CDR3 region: CASSSGQGPNEQFF. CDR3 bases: TGTGCCAGTAGTTCAGGACAGGGTCCCAATGAGCAGTTCTTC.

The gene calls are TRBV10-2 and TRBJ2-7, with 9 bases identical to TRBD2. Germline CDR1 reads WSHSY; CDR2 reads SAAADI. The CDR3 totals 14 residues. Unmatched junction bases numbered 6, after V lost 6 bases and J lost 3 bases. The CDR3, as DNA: TGCGCCAGCAGGGCTGTTAGCGGGAGCTACGAGCAGTACTTC. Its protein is CASRAVSGSYEQYF.

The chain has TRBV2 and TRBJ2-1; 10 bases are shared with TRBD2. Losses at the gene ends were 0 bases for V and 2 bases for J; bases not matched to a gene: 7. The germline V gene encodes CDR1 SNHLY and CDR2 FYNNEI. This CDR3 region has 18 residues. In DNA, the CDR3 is TGTGCCAGCAGTGAAGCGTCTAGCGGGAGCCCACCCTACAATGAGCAGTTCTTC. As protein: CASSEASSGSPPYNEQFF.

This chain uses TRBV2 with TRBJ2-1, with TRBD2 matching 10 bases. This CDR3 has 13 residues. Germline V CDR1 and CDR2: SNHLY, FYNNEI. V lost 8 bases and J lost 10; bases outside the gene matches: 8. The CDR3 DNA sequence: TGTGCCAGCCGAACACTAGCGGGACAAGAGCAGTTCTTC. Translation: CASRTLAGQEQFF.

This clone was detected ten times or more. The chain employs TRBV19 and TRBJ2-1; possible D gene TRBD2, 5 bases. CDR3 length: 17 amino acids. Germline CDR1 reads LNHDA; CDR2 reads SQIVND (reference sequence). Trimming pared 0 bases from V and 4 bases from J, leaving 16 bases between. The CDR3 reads CASSIDSRSSRYNEQFF. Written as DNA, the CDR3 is TGTGCCAGTAGTATAGATAGCCGGTCTAGCAGGTACAATGAGCAGTTCTTC.

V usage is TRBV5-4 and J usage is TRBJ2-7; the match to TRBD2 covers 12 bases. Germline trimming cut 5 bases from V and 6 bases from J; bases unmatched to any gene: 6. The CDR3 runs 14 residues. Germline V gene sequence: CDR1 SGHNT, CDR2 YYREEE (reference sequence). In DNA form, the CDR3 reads TGTGCCAGCAGGCGACTAGCGGGAGACGGCGAGCAGTACTTC. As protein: CASRRLAGDGEQYF.

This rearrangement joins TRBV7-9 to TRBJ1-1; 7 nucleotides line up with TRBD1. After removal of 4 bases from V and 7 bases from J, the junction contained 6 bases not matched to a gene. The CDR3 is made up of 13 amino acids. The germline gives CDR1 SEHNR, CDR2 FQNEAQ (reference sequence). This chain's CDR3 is CASSSSQGLEAFF. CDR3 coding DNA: TGTGCCAGCAGCTCCTCACAGGGGCTTGAAGCTTTCTTT.

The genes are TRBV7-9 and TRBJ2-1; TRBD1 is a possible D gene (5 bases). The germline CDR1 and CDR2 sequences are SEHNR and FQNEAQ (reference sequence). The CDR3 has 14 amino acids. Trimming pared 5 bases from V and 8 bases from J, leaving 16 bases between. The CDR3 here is CASSPPQGFHEQFF. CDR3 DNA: TGTGCCAGCAGCCCTCCCCAGGGTTTTCATGAGCAGTTCTTC.

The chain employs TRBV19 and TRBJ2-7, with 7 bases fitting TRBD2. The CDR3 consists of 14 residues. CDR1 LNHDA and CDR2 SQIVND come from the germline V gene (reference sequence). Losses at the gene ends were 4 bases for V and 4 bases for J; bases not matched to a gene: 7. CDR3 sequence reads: CASSRQRDSYEQYF. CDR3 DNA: TGTGCCAGTAGTAGACAGCGGGATAGTTACGAGCAGTACTTC.

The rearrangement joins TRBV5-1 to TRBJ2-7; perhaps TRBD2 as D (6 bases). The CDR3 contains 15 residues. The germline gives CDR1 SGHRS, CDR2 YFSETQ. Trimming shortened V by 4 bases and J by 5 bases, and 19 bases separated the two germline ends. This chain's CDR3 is CASSPNSGDWNEQYF. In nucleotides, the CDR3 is TGCGCCAGCAGCCCCAATTCGGGAGACTGGAACGAGCAGTACTTC.

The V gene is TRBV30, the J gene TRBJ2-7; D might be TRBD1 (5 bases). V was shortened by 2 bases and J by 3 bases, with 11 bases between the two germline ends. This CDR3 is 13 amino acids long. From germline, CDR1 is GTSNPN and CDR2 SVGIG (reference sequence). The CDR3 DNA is TGTGCCTGGAGTATGAAGGGGTTCTACGAGCAGTACTTC. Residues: CAWSMKGFYEQYF.

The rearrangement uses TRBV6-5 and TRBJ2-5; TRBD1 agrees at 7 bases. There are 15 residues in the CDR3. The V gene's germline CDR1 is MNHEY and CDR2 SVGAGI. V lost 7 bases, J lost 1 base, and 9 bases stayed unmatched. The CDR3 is CASTLNRDSQETQYF. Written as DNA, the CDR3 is TGTGCCAGCACCCTTAACCGGGACAGCCAAGAGACCCAGTACTTC.

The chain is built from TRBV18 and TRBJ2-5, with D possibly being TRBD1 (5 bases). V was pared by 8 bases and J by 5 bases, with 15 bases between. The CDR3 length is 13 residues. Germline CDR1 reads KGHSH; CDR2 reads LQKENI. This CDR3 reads CASQSSRDETQYF. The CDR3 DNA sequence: TGTGCCAGCCAAAGTAGCAGGGATGAGACCCAGTACTTC.

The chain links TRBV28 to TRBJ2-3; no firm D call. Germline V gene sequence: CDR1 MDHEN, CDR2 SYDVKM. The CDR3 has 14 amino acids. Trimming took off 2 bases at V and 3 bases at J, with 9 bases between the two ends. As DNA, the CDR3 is TGTGCCAGCAGTTTAGCAGCGCGAACAGATACGCAGTATTTT. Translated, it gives CASSLAARTDTQYF.

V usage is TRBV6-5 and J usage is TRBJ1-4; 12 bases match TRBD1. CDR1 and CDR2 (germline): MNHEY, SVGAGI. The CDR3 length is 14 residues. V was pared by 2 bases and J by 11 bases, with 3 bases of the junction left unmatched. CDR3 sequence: CASSYGTGGGKLFF. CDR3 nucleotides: TGTGCCAGCAGTTACGGGACAGGGGGCGGCAAACTGTTTTTT.

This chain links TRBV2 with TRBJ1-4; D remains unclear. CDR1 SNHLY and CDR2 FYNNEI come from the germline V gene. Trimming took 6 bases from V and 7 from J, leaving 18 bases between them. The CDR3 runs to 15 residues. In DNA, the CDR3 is TGTGCCAGCAGAAGCGGCGGAAAACGGGGTGAAAAACTGTTTTTT. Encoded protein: CASRSGGKRGEKLFF.